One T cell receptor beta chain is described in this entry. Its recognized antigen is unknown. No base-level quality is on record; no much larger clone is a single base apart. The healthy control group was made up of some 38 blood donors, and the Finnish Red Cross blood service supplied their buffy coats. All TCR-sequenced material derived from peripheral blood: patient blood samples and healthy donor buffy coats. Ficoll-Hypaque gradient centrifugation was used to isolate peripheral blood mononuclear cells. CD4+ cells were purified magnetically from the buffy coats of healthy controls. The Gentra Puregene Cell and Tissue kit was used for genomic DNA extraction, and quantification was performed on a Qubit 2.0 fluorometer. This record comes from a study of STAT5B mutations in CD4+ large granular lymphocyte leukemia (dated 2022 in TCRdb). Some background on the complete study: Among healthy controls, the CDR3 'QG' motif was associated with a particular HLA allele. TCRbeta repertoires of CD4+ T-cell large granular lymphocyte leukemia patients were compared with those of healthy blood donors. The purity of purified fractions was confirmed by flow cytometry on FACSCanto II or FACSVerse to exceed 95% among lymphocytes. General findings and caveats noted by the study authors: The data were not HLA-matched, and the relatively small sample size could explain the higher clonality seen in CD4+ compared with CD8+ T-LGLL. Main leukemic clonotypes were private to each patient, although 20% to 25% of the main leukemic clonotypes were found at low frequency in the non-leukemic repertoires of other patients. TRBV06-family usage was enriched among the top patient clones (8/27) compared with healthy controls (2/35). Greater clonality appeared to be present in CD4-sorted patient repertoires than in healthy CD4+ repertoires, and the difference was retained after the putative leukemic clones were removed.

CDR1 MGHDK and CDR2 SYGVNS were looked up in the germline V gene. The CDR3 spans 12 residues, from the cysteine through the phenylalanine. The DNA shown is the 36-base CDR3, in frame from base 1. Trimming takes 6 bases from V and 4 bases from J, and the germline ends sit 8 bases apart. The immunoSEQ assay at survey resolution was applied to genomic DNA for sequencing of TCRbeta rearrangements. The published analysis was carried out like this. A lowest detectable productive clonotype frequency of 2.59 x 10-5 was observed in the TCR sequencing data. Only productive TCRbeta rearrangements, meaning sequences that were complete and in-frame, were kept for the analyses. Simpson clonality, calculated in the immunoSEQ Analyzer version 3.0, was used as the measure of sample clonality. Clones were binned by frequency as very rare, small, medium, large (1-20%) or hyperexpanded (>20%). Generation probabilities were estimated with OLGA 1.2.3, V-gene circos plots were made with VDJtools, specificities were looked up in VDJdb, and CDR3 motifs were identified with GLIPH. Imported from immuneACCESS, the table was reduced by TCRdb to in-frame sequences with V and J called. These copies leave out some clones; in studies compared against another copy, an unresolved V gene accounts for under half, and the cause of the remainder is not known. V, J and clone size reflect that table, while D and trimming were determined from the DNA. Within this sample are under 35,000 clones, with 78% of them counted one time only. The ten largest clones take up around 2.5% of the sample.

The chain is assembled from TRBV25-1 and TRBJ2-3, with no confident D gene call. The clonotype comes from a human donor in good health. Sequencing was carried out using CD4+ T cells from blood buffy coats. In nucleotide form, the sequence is TGTGCCAGCAGAGGGCTCGCAGATACGCAGTATTTT. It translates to CASRGLADTQYF.